This paragraph reports one TCR beta chain. This clone may be a read error of a much larger clone one base away. The source of the sample is a study of T cells after yellow fever vaccination. Across the study: Fractions of limited cellularity were prepared by means of SMART-Seq v4 Ultra Low Input.

CDR3 length: 15 amino acids. Germline CDR1 and CDR2: SGHRS and YFSETQ. UMIs and a universal primer site were added when TCR cDNA was made by 5'RACE template switching. One entry per CDR3 protein, called by TCRdb with MiXCR from the 5' RACE reads. The table includes about 350,000 distinct CDR3 sequences, under 14% detected once. The genes are TRBV5-1 and TRBJ2-3, with D possibly matching TRBD1 (5 bases). Specimen: PBMCs, collected on the day of the first yellow fever vaccination. This receptor was taken from a man aged 18 to 30 who received the YFV17D yellow fever vaccine. CDR3 amino acids: CASSLGQLNTDTQSF. Written as DNA, the CDR3 is TGCGCCAGCAGCTTGGGACAGCTCAACACAGATACGCAGTCTTTT.